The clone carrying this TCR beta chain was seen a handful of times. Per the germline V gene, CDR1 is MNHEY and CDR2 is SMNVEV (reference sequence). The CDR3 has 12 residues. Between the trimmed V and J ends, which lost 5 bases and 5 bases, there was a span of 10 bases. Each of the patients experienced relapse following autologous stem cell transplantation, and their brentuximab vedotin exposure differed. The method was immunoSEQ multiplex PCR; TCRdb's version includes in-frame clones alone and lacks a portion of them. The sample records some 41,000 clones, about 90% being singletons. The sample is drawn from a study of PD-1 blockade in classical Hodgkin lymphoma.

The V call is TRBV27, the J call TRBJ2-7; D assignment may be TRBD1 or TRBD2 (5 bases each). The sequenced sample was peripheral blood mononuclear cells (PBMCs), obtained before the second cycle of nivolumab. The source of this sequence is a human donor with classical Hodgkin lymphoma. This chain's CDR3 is CASSQWGNEQYF. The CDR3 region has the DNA TGTGCCAGCAGTCAATGGGGGAACGAGCAGTACTTC.